These 26 T cell receptor beta chains were all obtained from the same sample, sequenced in a study of blood T cell repertoires in COVID-19. Sequencing was performed with immunoSEQ multiplex PCR; in TCRdb, only in-frame clones are kept and a portion is missing. The top ten clones hold around 0.7% of a sample with about 260,000 clones, approximately 86% of them seen once. The sequenced material came from peripheral blood. Receptors were obtained from a human donor in a cohort sampled during active COVID-19.

This clone was observed a single time. The rearrangement joins TRBV6-5 to TRBJ1-6; a weak D match, TRBD1 (5 bases). V lost 10 bases and J lost 9, with 16 bases in between. The germline CDR1 and CDR2 sequences are MNHEY and SVGAGI. There are 13 residues in the CDR3. CDR3 protein: CATTWGERSPLHF. In DNA, the CDR3 is TGTGCCACCACTTGGGGGGAGCGTTCACCCCTCCACTTT.

The V call is TRBV28, the J call TRBJ2-6; the D gene is possibly TRBD1 (5 bases). The CDR3 loop spans 15 amino acids. Trimming left V 2 bases short and J 4 bases short, with 9 bases between. Per germline, CDR1 MDHEN and CDR2 SYDVKM. The CDR3 region has the DNA TGTGCCAGCAGTTTACCAGGGTCCGGGGCCAACGTCCTGACTTTC. Translation: CASSLPGSGANVLTF.

The J gene is TRBJ2-2, the V gene TRBV4-1, with D possibly TRBD2 on 6 matching bases. This CDR3 has 15 residues. Deletions cut 0 bases from V and 7 bases from J, with 12 bases between. Germline V gene sequence: CDR1 MGHRA, CDR2 YSYEKL. The CDR3 spells CASSQDRLGDGELFF. For the CDR3, the DNA is TGCGCCAGCAGCCAAGACCGACTAGGGGACGGGGAGCTGTTTTTT.

The chain recombines TRBV7-6 with TRBJ1-3; a weak D match, TRBD1 (6 bases). Germline V gene lookup returns CDR1 SGHVS and CDR2 FNYEAQ. The CDR3 has 16 amino acids. Trimming removed 4 bases at V and 4 bases at J, with 17 bases between. This CDR3 is CASSSGLTDRGNTIYF. The DNA of the CDR3 is TGTGCCAGCAGCTCCGGACTTACGGACAGAGGAAACACCATATATTTT.

As regards this clone: The sample carries other DNA sequences with the same CDR3. The rearrangement joins TRBV27 to TRBJ2-7; 8 nucleotides align to TRBD1. Germline assignment: CDR1 MNHEY and CDR2 SMNVEV (reference sequence). The CDR3 extends over 14 amino acids. V trimming: 6 bases; J trimming: 3 bases; junction bases outside the gene matches: 7. DNA of the CDR3: TGTGCCAGCAGCCCCGGGACAGGAGACTACGAGCAGTACTTC. It specifies CASSPGTGDYEQYF.

The chain recombines TRBV6-2 or TRBV6-3 with TRBJ2-7; the D gene is possibly TRBD2 (5 bases). Germline CDR1 is MNHEY and CDR2 is SVGEGT. V lost 6 bases and J lost 8, with 20 bases in between. The CDR3 spans 14 residues. The CDR3 nucleotides are TGTGCCAGCAGCCCCGGGATGGGCCCTTATCAGCAGTACTTC. Its translation is CASSPGMGPYQQYF.

This chain connects TRBV9 to TRBJ2-7, with 8 bases identical to TRBD2. V was pared by 3 bases and J by 7 bases, with 18 bases of the junction left unmatched. The length of the CDR3 is 17 residues. Germline V gene lookup returns CDR1 SGDLS and CDR2 YYNGEE. The chain's CDR3 is CASSAQERLAQPKEQYF. The CDR3 coding sequence is TGTGCCAGCAGCGCCCAAGAGAGACTAGCGCAGCCTAAGGAGCAGTACTTC.

The rearrangement joins TRBV4-1 to TRBJ2-1; D not certain. This CDR3 has 15 amino acids. CDR1 and CDR2 from the germline V gene are MGHRA and YSYEKL. V shed 0 bases and J shed 0 bases, with 6 bases lying between them. The DNA of the CDR3 is TGCGCCAGCAGCCAAGAGTCTCGCTCCTACAATGAGCAGTTCTTC. The encoded protein is CASSQESRSYNEQFF.

This chain joins TRBV5-4 and TRBJ2-7; 10 bases align to TRBD1. The V segment lost 4 bases and the J segment 4 bases; nucleotides outside the gene matches: 5. The length of the CDR3 is 14 residues. Germline V gene data show CDR1 as SGHNT and CDR2 as YYREEE (reference sequence). The DNA for the CDR3 is TGTGCCAGCAGCCGAGACAGGGGGCCATACGAGCAGTACTTC. This translates into CASSRDRGPYEQYF.

This rearrangement joins TRBV9 to TRBJ2-5; 14 nucleotides line up with TRBD2. Germline V lookup: CDR1 SGDLS, CDR2 YYNGEE. V lost 3 bases and J lost 4; bases outside the gene matches: 5. This CDR3 comprises 16 residues. The CDR3 DNA reads as TGTGCCAGCAGCGCCAGACTAGCGGGAGGGTCAGAGACCCAGTACTTC. Its translation: CASSARLAGGSETQYF.

The rearrangement joins TRBV9 to TRBJ2-3, with 7 bases identical to TRBD2. J gave up 2 bases and V 10 bases, and 7 bases lay outside the gene matches. The CDR3 totals 13 residues. Per germline, CDR1 SGDLS and CDR2 YYNGEE. Here the CDR3 DNA reads TGTGCCTCGACCGGGGGGTCCACAGATACGCAGTATTTT. Protein: CASTGGSTDTQYF.

The chain has TRBV10-3 and TRBJ2-7; TRBD1 is a possible D gene (5 bases). This CDR3 has 12 residues. Germline CDR1 is ENHRY and CDR2 is SYGVKD. The V and J ends lost 6 bases and 2 bases respectively, with 8 bases between them. CDR3 nucleotide sequence: TGTGCCATCAGGTCGACAGCCTACGAGCAGTACTTC. The encoded protein is CAIRSTAYEQYF.

This chain links TRBV5-1 with TRBJ1-4, with D possibly TRBD1 on 5 matching bases. Trimming took 0 bases from V and 3 from J, leaving 12 bases between them. The CDR3 is made up of 16 amino acids. Germline V gives CDR1 SGHRS, CDR2 YFSETQ. CDR3 nucleotide sequence: TGCGCCAGCAGCTTGGATCCGCCAGGGCCTAATGAAAAACTGTTTTTT. It is translated as CASSLDPPGPNEKLFF.

The rearrangement links TRBV4-3 to TRBJ1-1; D not resolved. Germline V lookup: CDR1 LGHNA, CDR2 YSLEER. The V and J ends lost 0 bases and 4 bases respectively, with 6 bases between them. The CDR3 consists of 13 residues. This CDR3 is CASSQDSGTEAFF. The CDR3, as DNA: TGCGCCAGCAGCCAAGACAGTGGCACTGAAGCTTTCTTT.

The CDR3: CASSSGRGPEAFF. For the CDR3, the DNA is TGTGCCAGCAGCTCCGGGAGGGGGCCTGAAGCTTTCTTT. The chain carries TRBV13 and TRBJ1-1, with TRBD1 matching 7 bases. Trimming took 4 bases from V and 6 from J; bases not matched to a gene: 5. The CDR3 runs to 13 residues. Germline assignment: CDR1 PRHDT and CDR2 FYEKMQ (reference sequence).

The V call is TRBV6-6, the J call TRBJ1-1; D not resolved. V lost 0 bases, J lost 3 bases, and 8 bases lay in between. The length of the CDR3 is 14 residues. CDR1 and CDR2 (germline): MNHNY, SVGAGI (reference sequence). CDR3 DNA sequence: TGTGCCAGCAGTTACTCTGGCTCAGACACTGAAGCTTTCTTT. Translation gives CASSYSGSDTEAFF.

The V gene is TRBV6-6, the J gene TRBJ1-2; no clear D gene. In germline, CDR1 is MNHNY, CDR2 SVGAGI (reference sequence). Trimming took off 0 bases at V and 3 bases at J, with 5 bases between the two ends. CDR3 length equals 13 residues. The CDR3 reads CASSYSTDYGYTF. The CDR3 DNA is TGTGCCAGCAGTTACTCAACAGACTATGGCTACACCTTC.

This clone has just a few counts. This sequence joins TRBV5-4 and TRBJ2-1, with TRBD2 matching over 7 bases. Germline CDR1 reads SGHNT; CDR2 reads YYREEE (reference sequence). The CDR3 has 15 amino acids. J gave up 1 base and V 1 base, and 2 bases lay outside the gene matches. The CDR3 region is CASSLTSVSYNEQFF. The CDR3 nucleotides read TGTGCCAGCAGCTTGACTAGCGTATCCTACAATGAGCAGTTCTTC.

The genes are TRBV4-3 and TRBJ2-1; D perhaps matches TRBD1 (5 bases). The CDR3 has 16 residues. The V gene lost 0 bases and the J gene lost 4 bases, with 13 bases spanning the gap. The germline gives CDR1 LGHNA, CDR2 YSLEER. The CDR3 bases are TGCGCCAGCAGCCAAGACGTTAGGGGATATTACAATGAGCAGTTCTTC. Its translation: CASSQDVRGYYNEQFF.

This sequence joins TRBV15 and TRBJ1-2, with D possibly being TRBD1 (6 bases). Germline CDR1 and CDR2: LNHNV and YYDKDF (reference sequence). V gave up 5 bases and J gave up 5 bases, with 12 bases separating them. CDR3 length equals 13 residues. The CDR3 here is CATSAIQGYGYTF. Here the CDR3 DNA reads TGTGCCACCAGCGCCATTCAGGGGTATGGCTACACCTTC.

The gene calls are TRBV4-2 and TRBJ2-3, with 9 bases that match TRBD2. The CDR3 has 17 amino acids. The ends lost 2 bases at V and 2 bases at J; junction bases unmatched: 8. CDR1 and CDR2 from the germline V gene are LGHNA and YNFKEQ. CDR3 coding DNA: TGTGCCAGCAGCCAATCCTTCACTAGCGGGTTCACAGATACGCAGTATTTT. It is translated as CASSQSFTSGFTDTQYF.

V and J are TRBV7-7 and TRBJ1-2, with D tentatively TRBD1 (5 bases). Germline CDR1 reads SSHAT; CDR2 reads FNYEAQ (reference sequence). V lost 8 bases and J 10 bases, leaving 14 bases between the germline ends. This CDR3 is 11 amino acids long. In DNA form, the CDR3 reads TGTGCCAGCGGAGGGGCGCGGATCTACACCTTC. As protein: CASGGARIYTF.

The CDR3 region is CASSLGLVYSNQPQHF. The CDR3 DNA sequence: TGTGCCAGCAGCTTAGGACTGGTGTATAGCAATCAGCCCCAGCATTTT. V usage is TRBV7-2 and J usage is TRBJ1-5; D uncertain. Germline assignment: CDR1 SGHTA and CDR2 FQGNSA. Trimming took off 1 base at V and 0 bases at J, with 10 bases between the two ends. The CDR3 extends over 16 amino acids. The whole variable domain, filled in from reference TRBV7-2 and TRBJ1-5, reads GAGVSQSPSNKVTEKGKDVELRCDPISGHTALYWYRQSLGQGLEFLIYFQGNSAPDKSGLPSDRFSAERTGGSVSTLTIQRTQQEDSAVYLCASSLGLVYSNQPQHFGDGTRLSIL.

V is TRBV19 and J is TRBJ1-1; D may be TRBD1 (5 bases). V lost 5 bases and J lost 1, with 8 bases in between. Germline loops: CDR1 LNHDA, CDR2 SQIVND (reference sequence). The CDR3 totals 13 residues. CDR3 amino acids: CASSGRANTEAFF. DNA for the CDR3: TGTGCCAGTAGTGGCAGGGCGAACACTGAAGCTTTCTTT.

In this sample, this clone turned up once. This rearrangement joins TRBV11-2 to TRBJ2-7, with D perhaps matching TRBD2 (6 bases). Between the trimmed V and J ends, which lost 0 bases and 3 bases, there was a span of 21 bases. CDR3 length: 18 amino acids. Germline-derived CDR1 and CDR2 are SGHAT and FQNNGV. In nucleotides, the CDR3 is TGTGCCAGCAGCTTAGAGTGGGGAGGAGGGACCTACCTCTACGAGCAGTACTTC. Translated, it gives CASSLEWGGGTYLYEQYF.

The V gene is TRBV7-8, the J gene TRBJ2-5; D might be TRBD2 (5 bases). The CDR3 totals 16 residues. Germline lookup yields CDR1 SGHVS and CDR2 FQNEAQ. The germline V and J ends were trimmed by 5 bases and 4 bases, with 20 bases remaining between them. CDR3 DNA: TGTGCCAGCAGCCTGATCGACTACCCAATCCCAGAGACCCAGTACTTC. This translates into CASSLIDYPIPETQYF. The complete variable domain, with remaining parts taken from reference TRBV7-8 and TRBJ2-5, reads GAGVSQSPRYKVAKRGQDVALRCDPISGHVSLFWYQQALGQGPEFLTYFQNEAQLDKSGLPSDRFFAERPEGSVSTLKIQRTQQEDSAVYLCASSLIDYPIPETQYFGPGTRLLVL.